This T cell receptor beta chain was retrieved from a study of shared clonotypes between healthy human individuals. Study-wide results and caveats: Clonotype sharing among donors was thought likely to change with sequencing depth.

This clone was observed a single time. Its antigen is unknown. CDR1 is MNHEY, CDR2 SMNVEV, per germline (reference sequence). The CDR3 spans 14 residues. J was trimmed by 6 bases and V by 4 bases; bases with no gene match: 7. TCRdb's table, derived via immunoSEQ multiplex PCR, lists solely in-frame clones and lacks some. The repertoire holds 110,000 or so clones, with around two thirds as singletons. The chain uses TRBV27 and TRBJ1-2; 8 bases match TRBD1. The source of this sequence is a woman in her 30s in good health. Input material: memory CD8+ T cells sorted from blood. The subset is: CD45RO+ cells pooled with CCR7-negative TemRA cells. This CDR3 is CASSWNGQGNGYTF. The CDR3, as DNA: TGTGCCAGCAGTTGGAACGGACAGGGTAATGGCTACACCTTC.